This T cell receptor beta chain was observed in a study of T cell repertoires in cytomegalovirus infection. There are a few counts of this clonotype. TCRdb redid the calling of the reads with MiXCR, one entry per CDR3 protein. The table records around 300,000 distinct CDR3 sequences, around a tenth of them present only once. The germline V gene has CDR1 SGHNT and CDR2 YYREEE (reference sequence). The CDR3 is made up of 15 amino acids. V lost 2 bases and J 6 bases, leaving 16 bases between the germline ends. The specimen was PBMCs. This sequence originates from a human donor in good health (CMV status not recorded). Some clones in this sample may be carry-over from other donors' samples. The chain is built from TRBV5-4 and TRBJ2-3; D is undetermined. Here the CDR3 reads CASSLNPGVMDTQYF. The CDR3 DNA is TGTGCCAGCAGCTTAAACCCCGGCGTGATGGATACGCAGTATTTT.